This T cell receptor beta chain is drawn from a study of cytomegalovirus exposure and HLA in healthy donors. Findings and limits, study-wide: Both high specificity and high sensitivity reportedly marked the classifier's diagnosis of cytomegalovirus status. Later findings reportedly placed an Asian-associated ancestry cluster below the roughly 660-donor mean for N-insertions. According to an earlier analysis, most TCR beta V segments yielded productive rearrangements about 87% or about 30% of the time. Researchers reported that three CMV-associated chains were confirmed in vitro as CMV antigen-specific.

Germline lookup yields CDR1 KGHSH and CDR2 LQKENI. The CDR3 totals 13 residues. V was clipped by 3 bases and J by 1 base, with 6 bases between them. About this clone: Its antigen is unidentified. Other nucleotide sequences in the sample specify the same CDR3.

Primers for the PCR totalled 60 Vbeta and 13 Jbeta. TCRdb's table, derived via immunoSEQ multiplex PCR, lists solely in-frame clones and lacks some. The sample records around 150,000 clones, roughly 77% being singletons. What was sequenced was PBMCs. The clonotype was recovered from a woman aged 40-49 years in good health and CMV-seropositive. The rearrangement joins TRBV18 to TRBJ1-1, with D perhaps TRBD1 (6 bases). CDR3 sequence (DNA): TGTGCCAGCTCACCGACAGGGAACACTGAAGCTTTCTTT. Residues: CASSPTGNTEAFF.